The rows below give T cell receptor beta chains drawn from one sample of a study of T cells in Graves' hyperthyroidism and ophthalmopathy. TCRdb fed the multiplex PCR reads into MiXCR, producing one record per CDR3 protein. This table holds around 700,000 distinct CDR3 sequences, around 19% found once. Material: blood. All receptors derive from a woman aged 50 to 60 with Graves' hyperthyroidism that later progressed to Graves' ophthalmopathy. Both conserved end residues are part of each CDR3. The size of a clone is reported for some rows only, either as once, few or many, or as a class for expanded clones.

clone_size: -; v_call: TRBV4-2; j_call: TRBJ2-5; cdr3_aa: CASSQAVDRGPEGTQYF
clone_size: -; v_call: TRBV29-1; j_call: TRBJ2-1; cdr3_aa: CSVDPPRPSSYNEQFF
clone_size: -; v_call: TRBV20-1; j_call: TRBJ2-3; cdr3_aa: CSARGGLADTQYF
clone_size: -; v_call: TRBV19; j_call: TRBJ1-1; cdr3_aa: CASSAGRANEAFF
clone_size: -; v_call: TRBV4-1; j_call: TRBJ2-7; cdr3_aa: CASSPALASARIEQYF
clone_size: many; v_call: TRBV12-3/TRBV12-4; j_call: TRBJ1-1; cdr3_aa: CASSPVPGHRRDTEAFF
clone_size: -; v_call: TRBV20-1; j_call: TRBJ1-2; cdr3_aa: CSASSVRVYGYTF
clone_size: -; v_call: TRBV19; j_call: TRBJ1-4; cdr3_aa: CASSALRTAGTNEKLFF
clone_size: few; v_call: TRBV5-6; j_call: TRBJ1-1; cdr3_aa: CASSPPKELMNTEAFF
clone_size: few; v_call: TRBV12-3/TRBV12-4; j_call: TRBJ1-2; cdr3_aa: CASSSLSLGGGYTF
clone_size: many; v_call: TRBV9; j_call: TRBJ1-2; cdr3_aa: CASSDPGNYGYTF
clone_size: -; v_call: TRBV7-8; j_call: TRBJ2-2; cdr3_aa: CASSLAEGVYTGELFF
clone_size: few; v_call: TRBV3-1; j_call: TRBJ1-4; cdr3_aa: CASSDGRSGKLFF
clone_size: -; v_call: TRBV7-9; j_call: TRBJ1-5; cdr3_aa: CASSYGTGEGNQPQHF
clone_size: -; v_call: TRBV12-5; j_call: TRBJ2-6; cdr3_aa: CASGLTGTGANVLTF
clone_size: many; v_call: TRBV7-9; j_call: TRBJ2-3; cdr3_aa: CASSLSIPGVDTQYF
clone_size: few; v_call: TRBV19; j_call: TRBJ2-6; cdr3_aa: CASGILSSGANVLTF
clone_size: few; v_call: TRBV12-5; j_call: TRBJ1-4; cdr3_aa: CASGFLVPTGPNEKLFF
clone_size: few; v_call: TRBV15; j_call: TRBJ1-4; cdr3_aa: CATSRDLGSREKLFF
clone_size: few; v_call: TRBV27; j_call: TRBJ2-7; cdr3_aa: CASSPLDYSYEQYF
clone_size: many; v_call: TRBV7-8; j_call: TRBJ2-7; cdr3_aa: CASNRVGGSYEQYF
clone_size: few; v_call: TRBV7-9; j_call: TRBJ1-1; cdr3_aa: CASSLSFRGGGTEAFF
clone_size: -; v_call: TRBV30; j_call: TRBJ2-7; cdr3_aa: CAWRTGGTYEQYF
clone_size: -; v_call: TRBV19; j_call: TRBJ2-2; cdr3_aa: CASRQQGVTNTGELFF
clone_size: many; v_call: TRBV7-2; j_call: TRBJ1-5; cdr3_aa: CASSLEISNQPQHF
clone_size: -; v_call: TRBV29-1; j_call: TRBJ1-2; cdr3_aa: CSVFADRGEANYGYTF
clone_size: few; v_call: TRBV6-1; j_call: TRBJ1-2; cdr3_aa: CASSSTTTGGRSGYTF
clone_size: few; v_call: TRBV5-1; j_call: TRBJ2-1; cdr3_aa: CASSFLIRYNEQFF
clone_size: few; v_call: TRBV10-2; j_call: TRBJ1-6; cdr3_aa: CASAPGQGINSPLHF
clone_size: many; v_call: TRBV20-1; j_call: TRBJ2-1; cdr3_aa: CSARARAASLYNEQFF
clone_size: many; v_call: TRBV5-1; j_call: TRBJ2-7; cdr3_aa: CASSSHRGDQYEQYF
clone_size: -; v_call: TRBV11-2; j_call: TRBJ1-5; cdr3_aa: CASRRIDSQPQHF
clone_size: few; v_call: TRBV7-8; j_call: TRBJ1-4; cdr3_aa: CASSLSGGSATNEKLFF
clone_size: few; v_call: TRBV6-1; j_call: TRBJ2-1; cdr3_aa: CASSEDRSSYNEQFF
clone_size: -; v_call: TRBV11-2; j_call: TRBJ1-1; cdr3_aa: CASSSALRGPVPEAFF
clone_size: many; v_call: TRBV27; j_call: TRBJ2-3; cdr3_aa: CASSYTSGPTDTQYF
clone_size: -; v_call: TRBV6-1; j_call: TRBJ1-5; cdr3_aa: CASSGGGDWQPQHF
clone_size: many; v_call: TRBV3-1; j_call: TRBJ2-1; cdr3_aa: CASSRDRDPRFNEQFF
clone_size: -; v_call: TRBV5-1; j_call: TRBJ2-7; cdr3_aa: CASSLTALSYEQYF
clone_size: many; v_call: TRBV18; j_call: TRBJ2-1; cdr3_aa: CASSPRGRVDNEQFF
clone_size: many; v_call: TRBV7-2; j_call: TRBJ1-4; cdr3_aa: CASSPGGTTNEKLFF
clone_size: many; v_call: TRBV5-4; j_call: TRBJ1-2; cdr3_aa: CASSRTGTGVYGYTF
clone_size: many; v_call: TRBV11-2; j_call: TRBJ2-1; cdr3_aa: CASSPAPGGYNEQFF
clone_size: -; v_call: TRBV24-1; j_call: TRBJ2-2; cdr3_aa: CATSDRARGELFF
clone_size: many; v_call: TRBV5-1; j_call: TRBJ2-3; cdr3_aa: CASSPTISSTDTQYF
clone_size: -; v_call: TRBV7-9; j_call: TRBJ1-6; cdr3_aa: CASSISGTAVSPLHF
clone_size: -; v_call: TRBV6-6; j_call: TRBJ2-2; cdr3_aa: CASSYSTPGGTGELFF
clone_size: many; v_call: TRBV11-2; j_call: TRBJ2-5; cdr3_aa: CASSLDLLAGEQTQYF
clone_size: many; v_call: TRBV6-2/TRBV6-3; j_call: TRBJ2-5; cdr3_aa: CASSSRTSGGQETQYF
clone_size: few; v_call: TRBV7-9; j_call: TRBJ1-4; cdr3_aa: CASSLSGQPNEKLFF
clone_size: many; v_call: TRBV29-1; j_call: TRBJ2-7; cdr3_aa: CSVEGIGSYEQYF
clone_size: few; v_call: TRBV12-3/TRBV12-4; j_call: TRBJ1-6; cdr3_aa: CAGRDNSPLHF
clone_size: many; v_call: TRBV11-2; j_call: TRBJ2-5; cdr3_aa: CASSLDSGRIHQETQYF